This TCR beta chain was documented in a study of blood T cell repertoires in COVID-19. Clones were read by immunoSEQ multiplex PCR, and TCRdb kept only the in-frame ones, dropping some. This table holds a few hundred thousand clones, roughly 90% found once. This clone was detected a few times. The CDR3 has 16 residues. Germline V CDR1 and CDR2: SGHRS, YFSETQ. Germline trimming cut 2 bases from V and 2 bases from J; bases unmatched to any gene: 7. The V gene is TRBV5-1, the J gene TRBJ2-1; the match to TRBD2 covers 7 bases. Sequenced input: peripheral blood. This TCR derives from a man aged 45 to 65 with COVID-19, enrolled during active disease. DNA of the CDR3: TGCGCCAGCAGCTTCGGTAGCGGGTCACCCTACAATGAGCAGTTCTTC. Residues: CASSFGSGSPYNEQFF.